This TCR beta chain was identified in a study of T cell repertoires in cytomegalovirus infection. V was cut by 4 bases and J by 3 bases, with 6 bases left in between. CDR1 and CDR2 (germline): SGHVS, FQNEAQ. This CDR3 contains 13 residues. TCRdb analysed the reads with MiXCR anew, one entry per CDR3 protein. This table holds roughly 180,000 distinct CDR3 sequences, 28% found once. This clonotype was observed at least ten times. The sample comprised PBMCs. The chain links TRBV7-8 to TRBJ2-2; D may be TRBD1 (6 bases). This TCR came from a human donor in good health (CMV status not recorded). Some clones in this sample may be carry-over from other donors' samples. The CDR3 loop reads CASSSGDTGELFF. Here the CDR3 DNA reads TGTGCCAGCAGCTCAGGGGACACCGGGGAGCTGTTTTTT.